What follows are 5 T cell receptor beta chains derived from one specimen sequenced in a study of cytomegalovirus exposure and HLA in healthy donors. Vbeta (60) and Jbeta (13) primers were used in the PCR. Method: immunoSEQ multiplex PCR; TCRdb's copy keeps in-frame clones and lacks some. Of roughly 130,000 clones in the sample, approximately 80% were seen once. Sequencing input: PBMCs. The receptors were gathered from a man aged 25-45 years in good health and CMV-seronegative.

CDR3 amino acids: CASSPGQGAVGQYF. The CDR3 coding sequence is TGTGCCAGCAGCCCAGGACAGGGGGCGGTTGGGCAGTACTTC. The chain is built from TRBV7-2 and TRBJ2-7; the match to TRBD1 covers 11 bases. Germline loops: CDR1 SGHTA, CDR2 FQGNSA. The J segment lost 9 bases and the V segment lost 5 bases, leaving 9 bases of the junction unmatched. The CDR3 length is 14 residues.

The genes are TRBV19 and TRBJ2-3; TRBD1 aligns across 10 bases. From germline, CDR1 is LNHDA and CDR2 SQIVND (reference sequence). Trimming took 2 bases from V and 4 from J; bases not matched to a gene: 3. The CDR3 spans 15 residues. Written as DNA, the CDR3 is TGTGCCAGTAGTATATTCGGGACAGGGGCAGATACGCAGTATTTT. Translating gives CASSIFGTGADTQYF.

The rearrangement links TRBV14 to TRBJ2-5; D is perhaps TRBD2 (7 bases). Germline-derived CDR1 and CDR2 are SGHDN and FVKESK. This CDR3 spans 15 amino acids. V lost 2 bases and J lost 4, with 14 bases in between. The CDR3 bases are TGTGCCAGCAGCCAAATTCGGGGGGCCGGAGAGACCCAGTACTTC. Amino acid sequence: CASSQIRGAGETQYF.

The chain uses TRBV11-2 and TRBJ1-3, with D uncertain. Trimming took off 3 bases at V and 2 bases at J, with 14 bases between the two ends. The CDR3 runs 16 residues. The germline V gene has CDR1 SGHAT and CDR2 FQNNGV. CDR3 region: CASSFDPAVAGNTIYF. The CDR3 bases are TGTGCCAGCAGCTTTGACCCAGCGGTCGCTGGAAACACCATATATTTT.

This chain uses TRBV5-1 with TRBJ2-3; no reliable D call. The V gene's germline CDR1 is SGHRS and CDR2 YFSETQ. The length of the CDR3 is 11 residues. The V and J ends lost 7 bases and 1 base respectively, with 4 bases between them. The CDR3, as DNA: TGCGCCAGCGCAGGCACAGATACGCAGTATTTT. It yields the protein CASAGTDTQYF.